This T cell receptor beta chain was profiled in a study of cytomegalovirus exposure and HLA in healthy donors. This CDR3 has 18 amino acids. Germline loops: CDR1 SGHRS, CDR2 YFSETQ. Trimming removed 4 bases at V and 0 bases at J, with 19 bases between. Amplification used 60 Vbeta primers and 13 Jbeta primers. Sequencing used immunoSEQ multiplex PCR; TCRdb keeps in-frame clones, though not all of them. The repertoire consists of roughly 200,000 clones, with 76% occurring once and the leading ten covering around 0.63%. This chain links TRBV5-1 with TRBJ1-4; TRBD1 is a possible D gene (6 bases). Material: PBMCs. The sequence derives from a man aged 18-30 years in good health and CMV-seronegative. The CDR3 loop reads CASSPGAVGVATNEKLFF. The CDR3 DNA reads as TGCGCCAGCAGCCCAGGGGCGGTCGGGGTTGCAACTAATGAAAAACTGTTTTTT.